This TCR beta chain emerged from a study of control samples from healthy donors and cancer patients. TCRdb's copy holds only in-frame clones and misses some; the assay was immunoSEQ multiplex PCR. In the table there are about 89,000 clones, roughly 86% of which are singletons. Germline assignment: CDR1 SGDLS and CDR2 YYNGEE. CDR3 length: 13 residues. V lost 3 bases, J lost 0 bases, and 7 bases lay in between. The sequenced sample was blood. The chain carries TRBV9 and TRBJ2-7, with D hard to call. The clonotype was recovered from a man aged 25-45 years in good health. Here the CDR3 reads CASSEVGSYEQYF. CDR3 sequence (DNA): TGTGCCAGCAGCGAGGTGGGCTCCTACGAGCAGTACTTC. Filled out from reference TRBV9 and TRBJ2-7, the complete variable domain reads DSGVTQTPKHLITATGQRVTLRCSPRSGDLSVYWYQQSLDQGLQFLIQYYNGEERAKGNILERFSAQQFPDLHSELNLSSLELGDSALYFCASSEVGSYEQYFGPGTRLTVT.